The rows below give T cell receptor beta chains drawn from one sample of a study of T cell responses to AZD1222 COVID-19 vaccine. Repertoires were generated with immunoSEQ multiplex PCR, while TCRdb's copy carries only in-frame clones and drops some. The sample contains around 120,000 clones, 75% to 95% of which appear only once. This sample comprised peripheral blood, obtained on day 0 of AZD1222 vaccination. These receptors originate from an adult in good health. CDR3s include the opening cysteine and the closing phenylalanine or tryptophan. The D gene is left open where the match is weak. Clone size, where shown, is once, few, many, or a class for clones that have expanded.

v_call: TRBV19
j_call: TRBJ2-7
clone_size: -
d_call: -
cdr3_aa: CASSIGTGRSVEQYF
cdr3_nt: TGTGCCAGTAGTATAGGTACAGGTCGCTCTGTCGAGCAGTACTTC

v_call: TRBV30
j_call: TRBJ2-2
clone_size: -
d_call: TRBD2
cdr3_aa: CAWNPSGRRTGELFF
cdr3_nt: TGTGCCTGGAACCCTAGCGGGAGACGCACCGGGGAGCTGTTTTTT

v_call: TRBV2
j_call: TRBJ2-5
clone_size: -
d_call: -
cdr3_aa: CASSQKGRFQETQYF
cdr3_nt: TGTGCCAGCAGTCAAAAAGGACGGTTCCAAGAGACCCAGTACTTC

v_call: TRBV19
j_call: TRBJ2-3
clone_size: -
d_call: -
cdr3_aa: CASSQGPPRGTTTQYF
cdr3_nt: TGTGCCAGTAGCCAAGGCCCTCCCCGAGGGACCACTACGCAGTATTTT

v_call: TRBV5-1
j_call: TRBJ2-3
clone_size: -
d_call: TRBD2
cdr3_aa: CASSSLGLAGDTQYF
cdr3_nt: TGCGCCAGCAGCTCATTGGGACTAGCCGGCGATACGCAGTATTTT

v_call: TRBV4-3
j_call: TRBJ2-3
clone_size: -
d_call: -
cdr3_aa: CASSPVNQGDTQYF
cdr3_nt: TGCGCCAGCAGCCCCGTTAACCAGGGGGATACGCAGTATTTT

v_call: TRBV5-4
j_call: TRBJ1-2
clone_size: once
d_call: TRBD1
cdr3_aa: CASSPGQGSYGYTF
cdr3_nt: TGTGCCAGCAGCCCGGGACAGGGATCCTATGGCTACACCTTC

v_call: TRBV29-1
j_call: TRBJ2-7
clone_size: -
d_call: -
cdr3_aa: CSVESGTSYEQYF
cdr3_nt: TGCAGCGTTGAAAGTGGAACCTCCTACGAGCAGTACTTC

v_call: TRBV2
j_call: TRBJ2-2
clone_size: -
d_call: -
cdr3_aa: CASRIGYGGELFF
cdr3_nt: TGTGCCAGCAGAATCGGATATGGCGGGGAGCTGTTTTTT

v_call: TRBV7-9
j_call: TRBJ2-2
clone_size: -
d_call: -
cdr3_aa: CASSSGVRAGELFF
cdr3_nt: TGTGCCAGCAGCTCAGGGGTTAGGGCCGGGGAGCTGTTTTTT

v_call: TRBV2
j_call: TRBJ1-3
clone_size: -
d_call: -
cdr3_aa: CASSLSPGNTIYF
cdr3_nt: TGTGCCAGCAGTCTTTCACCCGGAAACACCATATATTTT

v_call: TRBV4-3
j_call: TRBJ2-2
clone_size: few
d_call: -
cdr3_aa: CASSQGWDGELFF
cdr3_nt: TGCGCCAGCAGCCAAGGGTGGGACGGGGAGCTGTTTTTT

v_call: TRBV4-2
j_call: TRBJ1-4
clone_size: -
d_call: -
cdr3_aa: CASSQDLGFEKLFF
cdr3_nt: TGTGCCAGCAGCCAAGATTTAGGCTTTGAAAAACTGTTTTTT

v_call: TRBV4-3
j_call: TRBJ1-5
clone_size: once
d_call: -
cdr3_aa: CASSQDGNQPQHF
cdr3_nt: TGCGCCAGCAGCCAAGATGGAAATCAGCCCCAGCATTTT

v_call: TRBV6-6
j_call: TRBJ2-1
clone_size: -
d_call: TRBD2
cdr3_aa: CASSYNLAGELFF
cdr3_nt: TGTGCCAGCAGTTACAATCTAGCGGGAGAACTGTTCTTC

v_call: TRBV5-1
j_call: TRBJ2-5
clone_size: -
d_call: -
cdr3_aa: CASSPGSGETQYF
cdr3_nt: TGCGCCAGCAGCCCCGGGAGTGGAGAGACCCAGTACTTC

v_call: TRBV19
j_call: TRBJ1-5
clone_size: -
d_call: -
cdr3_aa: CATTIIGQGDQPQHF
cdr3_nt: TGTGCCACCACAATCATCGGACAAGGGGATCAGCCCCAGCATTTT

v_call: TRBV3-1/TRBV3-2
j_call: TRBJ1-1
clone_size: -
d_call: -
cdr3_aa: CASSPRGAMNTEAFF
cdr3_nt: TGTGCCAGCAGCCCGAGGGGGGCGATGAACACTGAAGCTTTCTTT

v_call: TRBV29-1
j_call: TRBJ2-4
clone_size: -
d_call: TRBD2
cdr3_aa: CSVDRLAENIQYF
cdr3_nt: TGCAGCGTGGATAGACTAGCGGAAAACATTCAGTACTTC

v_call: TRBV6-6
j_call: TRBJ1-2
clone_size: -
d_call: -
cdr3_aa: CASSYLENYGYTF
cdr3_nt: TGTGCCAGCAGTTACCTGGAAAACTATGGCTACACCTTC

v_call: TRBV6-5
j_call: TRBJ2-1
clone_size: -
d_call: -
cdr3_aa: CASSYIGAHNEQFF
cdr3_nt: TGTGCCAGCAGTTACATTGGGGCACACAATGAGCAGTTCTTC

v_call: TRBV5-1
j_call: TRBJ2-7
clone_size: -
d_call: -
cdr3_aa: CASSFNSLDEQYF
cdr3_nt: TGCGCCAGCAGCTTCAACAGTCTCGACGAGCAGTACTTC

v_call: TRBV5-1
j_call: TRBJ1-2
clone_size: -
d_call: -
cdr3_aa: CASSTRGGEFGYTF
cdr3_nt: TGCGCCAGCAGCACACGGGGTGGTGAATTTGGCTACACCTTC

v_call: TRBV14
j_call: TRBJ1-4
clone_size: -
d_call: -
cdr3_aa: CASSRYLTTNEKLFF
cdr3_nt: TGTGCCAGCAGCCGGTACTTAACAACTAATGAAAAACTGTTTTTT

v_call: TRBV7-7
j_call: TRBJ2-5
clone_size: -
d_call: -
cdr3_aa: CASSLVQGQETQYF
cdr3_nt: TGTGCCAGCAGCTTAGTTCAGGGCCAAGAGACCCAGTACTTC

v_call: TRBV27
j_call: TRBJ2-3
clone_size: -
d_call: TRBD2
cdr3_aa: CASSPPPLAGGPVGTDTQYF
cdr3_nt: TGTGCCAGCAGTCCCCCCCCGCTAGCGGGAGGCCCAGTGGGCACAGATACGCAGTATTTT

v_call: TRBV5-1
j_call: TRBJ2-2
clone_size: -
d_call: -
cdr3_aa: CASSVDPTGELFF
cdr3_nt: TGCGCCAGCAGCGTAGACCCTACCGGGGAGCTGTTTTTT

v_call: TRBV5-5
j_call: TRBJ2-7
clone_size: -
d_call: -
cdr3_aa: CASSLVAGAGEQYF
cdr3_nt: TGTGCCAGCAGCTTGGTTGCAGGGGCGGGAGAGCAGTACTTC

v_call: TRBV3-1/TRBV3-2
j_call: TRBJ2-5
clone_size: -
d_call: -
cdr3_aa: CASSLRGETQYF
cdr3_nt: TGTGCCAGCAGCTTAAGAGGAGAGACCCAGTACTTC

v_call: TRBV30
j_call: TRBJ1-6
clone_size: -
d_call: -
cdr3_aa: CAWSAGRDSPLHF
cdr3_nt: TGTGCCTGGAGTGCCGGAAGGGATTCACCCCTCCACTTT

v_call: TRBV5-1
j_call: TRBJ1-3
clone_size: -
d_call: TRBD1
cdr3_aa: CASSFATGAGNTIYF
cdr3_nt: TGCGCCAGCAGCTTTGCGACAGGGGCTGGAAACACCATATATTTT

v_call: TRBV2
j_call: TRBJ1-2
clone_size: -
d_call: TRBD1
cdr3_aa: CASSEQQGAVYGYTF
cdr3_nt: TGTGCCAGCAGTGAACAACAGGGGGCGGTCTATGGCTACACCTTC

v_call: TRBV4-1
j_call: TRBJ1-1
clone_size: once
d_call: -
cdr3_aa: CASSQTWTENTEAFF
cdr3_nt: TGCGCCAGCAGCCAAACCTGGACAGAGAACACTGAAGCTTTCTTT

v_call: TRBV4-2
j_call: TRBJ1-1
clone_size: -
d_call: -
cdr3_aa: CASSQEPMNTEAFF
cdr3_nt: TGTGCCAGCAGCCAAGAGCCAATGAACACTGAAGCTTTCTTT

v_call: TRBV5-1
j_call: TRBJ1-3
clone_size: -
d_call: -
cdr3_aa: CASSLAQGSGNTIYF
cdr3_nt: TGCGCCAGCAGCTTGGCCCAGGGCTCTGGAAACACCATATATTTT

v_call: TRBV10-1
j_call: TRBJ2-7
clone_size: few
d_call: -
cdr3_aa: CASSPPGSGEQYF
cdr3_nt: TGCGCCAGCAGCCCCCCGGGCTCGGGCGAGCAGTACTTC

v_call: TRBV6-5
j_call: TRBJ1-1
clone_size: once
d_call: TRBD1
cdr3_aa: CASSFRQGTEAFF
cdr3_nt: TGTGCCAGCAGTTTCCGACAGGGGACTGAAGCTTTCTTT

v_call: TRBV20-1
j_call: TRBJ2-3
clone_size: -
d_call: -
cdr3_aa: CSASLADTQYF
cdr3_nt: TGCAGTGCTAGTTTGGCAGATACGCAGTATTTT

v_call: TRBV7-9
j_call: TRBJ1-1
clone_size: -
d_call: TRBD1
cdr3_aa: CASSLRGQNTEAFF
cdr3_nt: TGTGCCAGCAGCTTGAGGGGGCAGAACACTGAAGCTTTCTTT

v_call: TRBV27
j_call: TRBJ2-1
clone_size: -
d_call: TRBD2
cdr3_aa: CASSWGTSGNNEQFF
cdr3_nt: TGTGCCAGCAGTTGGGGGACTAGCGGAAACAATGAGCAGTTCTTC

v_call: TRBV19
j_call: TRBJ2-7
clone_size: -
d_call: -
cdr3_aa: CASSIVFVVGTESGSSYEQYF
cdr3_nt: TGTGCCAGTAGTATAGTTTTCGTGGTGGGCACCGAAAGCGGAAGCTCCTACGAGCAGTACTTC

v_call: TRBV19
j_call: TRBJ2-7
clone_size: once
d_call: -
cdr3_aa: CASSIQSSNYEQYF
cdr3_nt: TGTGCCAGTAGTATACAGAGTAGCAACTACGAGCAGTACTTC

v_call: TRBV19
j_call: TRBJ1-3
clone_size: -
d_call: -
cdr3_aa: CASWPTGTRSNTIYF
cdr3_nt: TGTGCCAGCTGGCCCACCGGGACAAGGTCAAACACCATATATTTT

v_call: TRBV18
j_call: TRBJ1-5
clone_size: -
d_call: TRBD1
cdr3_aa: CASSPSGAGGTSNQPQHF
cdr3_nt: TGTGCCAGCTCACCATCCGGTGCAGGGGGCACAAGCAATCAGCCCCAGCATTTT

v_call: TRBV7-9
j_call: TRBJ1-1
clone_size: once
d_call: -
cdr3_aa: CASSWDILNTEAFF
cdr3_nt: TGTGCCAGCAGCTGGGACATTTTGAACACTGAAGCTTTCTTT

v_call: TRBV6-5
j_call: TRBJ2-7
clone_size: -
d_call: -
cdr3_aa: CASSYSWGPFYEQYF
cdr3_nt: TGTGCCAGCAGTTACTCGTGGGGTCCCTTTTACGAGCAGTACTTC

v_call: TRBV3-1/TRBV3-2
j_call: TRBJ2-3
clone_size: -
d_call: -
cdr3_aa: CASSQVTTDTQYF
cdr3_nt: TGTGCCAGCAGCCAAGTCACTACGGATACGCAGTATTTT

v_call: TRBV27
j_call: TRBJ2-7
clone_size: once
d_call: -
cdr3_aa: CASSSLGEQYF
cdr3_nt: TGTGCCAGCAGCTCTCTCGGCGAGCAGTACTTC

v_call: TRBV7-9
j_call: TRBJ2-1
clone_size: -
d_call: -
cdr3_aa: CASSLVNEQFF
cdr3_nt: TGTGCCAGCAGCTTAGTCAATGAGCAGTTCTTC

v_call: TRBV7-9
j_call: TRBJ1-4
clone_size: -
d_call: -
cdr3_aa: CASSVGVEKLFF
cdr3_nt: TGTGCCAGCAGCGTCGGGGTCGAAAAACTGTTTTTT

v_call: TRBV5-6
j_call: TRBJ2-7
clone_size: once
d_call: TRBD1
cdr3_aa: CASSLQTGPDYEQYF
cdr3_nt: TGTGCCAGCAGCTTGCAGACAGGGCCAGACTACGAGCAGTACTTC

v_call: TRBV18
j_call: TRBJ2-5
clone_size: once
d_call: TRBD2
cdr3_aa: CASSPAGGSETQYF
cdr3_nt: TGTGCCAGCTCACCAGCGGGAGGGTCGGAGACCCAGTACTTC

v_call: TRBV7-3
j_call: TRBJ1-6
clone_size: -
d_call: -
cdr3_aa: CASSLRSGSPLHF
cdr3_nt: TGTGCCAGCAGCTTACGTTCGGGGTCACCCCTCCACTTT

v_call: TRBV20-1
j_call: TRBJ1-5
clone_size: -
d_call: -
cdr3_aa: CSASGGVNQPQHF
cdr3_nt: TGCAGTGCTAGTGGGGGGGTGAATCAGCCCCAGCATTTT

v_call: TRBV28
j_call: TRBJ2-1
clone_size: -
d_call: -
cdr3_aa: CASSLSGTWYNEQFF
cdr3_nt: TGTGCCAGCAGTTTGTCTGGGACCTGGTACAATGAGCAGTTCTTC